The source of this T cell receptor beta chain is a study of cytomegalovirus exposure and HLA in healthy donors. Worth noting for this clone: As yet, its antigen is unknown.

Primers included in the PCR were 60 Vbeta and 13 Jbeta primers. TCRdb keeps only in-frame clones here, not all; method: immunoSEQ multiplex PCR. This table holds tens of thousands of clones. The CDR3 consists of 14 residues. Trimming removed 4 bases from V and 3 bases from J, with 10 bases in between. Germline CDR1 and CDR2: SGHDT and YYEEEE. Broader study findings: Associated with HLA alleles at 0.05 false discovery rate in a later analysis were some 16,000 TCR beta sequences. Cytomegalovirus-associated status was assigned to about 180 TCR beta chains.

The sequenced sample was PBMCs. The receptor was isolated from a woman aged 25 to 39 in good health and CMV-seronegative. V and J are TRBV5-6 and TRBJ2-2, with TRBD2 as a possible D gene (5 bases). The CDR3 spells CASSLGEYTGELFF. DNA of the CDR3: TGTGCCAGCAGCCTTGGGGAGTACACCGGGGAGCTGTTTTTT.